This TCR beta chain was found in a study of cytomegalovirus exposure and HLA in healthy donors (dated by TCRdb to the late 2010s). Turning to the overall study: According to a later analysis, the roughly 120 validation repertoires were produced on the same platform as the 666 repertoires of the first cohort. The study aimed to test whether signatures of past pathogen exposure could be identified by cataloging public T cell receptors. Along with the approximately 600-subject first cohort, a separate validation cohort of around 120 different subjects was used. The study combined high-throughput TCR immunosequencing, statistical association of individual TCRs with disease status, and machine learning to predict cytomegalovirus infection status. General conclusions and limits of the study: Cytomegalovirus status was reported to be diagnosed by the classifier with high specificity and sensitivity in both the original and validation cohorts. The study gave a list of some 150 TCR beta chains associated with cytomegalovirus. Three of the identified cytomegalovirus-associated TCR beta chains were confirmed in vitro to be specific for cytomegalovirus antigens. The validation cohort had no HLA typing available for a later analysis, so co-occurrence within that cohort was assessed over all 120 or so repertoires. A later analysis found that TCRs clustered in the first cohort also tended to co-occur in the 130 or so validation repertoires, with 94% of cluster scores above 0. Most TCR sequences were seen in very few donors, while some public TCRs were found in many individuals. According to the authors, the approach could potentially be generalized to other disease states and immunological phenotypes.

From the cysteine through the phenylalanine, the CDR3 covers 14 amino acids. Only the CDR3 part of the read is kept: 42 bases, read in frame from the first base. CDR1 and CDR2 are drawn from the germline V gene: SGHRS, YFSETQ. V was cut back by 4 bases and J by 2 bases, leaving a gap of 11 bases between them. A note on this clone: It lacks a known antigen. Base qualities are not recorded, but no much larger clone differs from it by a single base.

Library construction relied on the immunoSEQ multiplex PCR assay. The authors processed their data as follows. A statistical classification framework was built to diagnose cytomegalovirus status from the catalog of TCR beta chain sequences. As stored in TCRdb, this immuneACCESS dataset retains in-frame rearrangements with V and J assigned. A fraction of the clones does not appear; measured against another copy, unresolved V genes explain less than half of the discrepancy, and the remainder lacks a known reason. V, J and clone size reflect that table, while D and trimming were determined from the DNA. The sample contains some 120,000 clones, roughly nine tenths of them found a single time. The ten largest clones add up to about 1.1% of the sample. The donors were included in the validation cohort of 130 or so subjects, a group kept apart from the roughly 700-subject first cohort.

This receptor was identified in a young woman in good health and CMV-seronegative. The sequenced material came from PBMCs. This chain is built from TRBV5-1 and TRBJ2-3; TRBD2 could be the D gene, as 5 bases match. The DNA sequence is given as TGCGCCAGCAGCGGCGGGTTGAACACAGATACGCAGTATTTT. This sequence encodes CASSGGLNTDTQYF.